What follows are 16 T cell receptor beta chains derived from one specimen sequenced in a study of PD-L1 blockade in urothelial cancer (dated by TCRdb to the late 2010s). Interpreted using the paper, the time point label stands for: peripheral blood 6 weeks after treatment start. Library construction relied on the immunoSEQ multiplex PCR assay. TCRdb carries this immuneACCESS record with in-frame sequences only. Its versions omit some clonotypes, under half of them owing to an unresolved V gene in the studies checked, with the rest unexplained. The sample includes 50,000 to 60,000 clones, with 88% observed a single time. Together, the top ten hold about 2.6% of the sample. Source: PBMCs, taken around atezolizumab (anti-PD-L1) treatment. These receptors all come from a man in his 60s with urothelial cancer.

The genes are TRBV5-1 and TRBJ2-2, with D possibly matching TRBD2 (6 bases). The CDR3 totals 15 residues. Germline V gene lookup returns CDR1 SGHRS and CDR2 YFSETQ. The V and J ends lost 6 bases and 5 bases respectively, with 17 bases between them. The DNA of the CDR3 is TGCGCCAGCACTAGGGGACCCGCGGGGACCGGGGAGCTGTTTTTT. This translates into CASTRGPAGTGELFF.

This chain links TRBV9 with TRBJ1-1; perhaps TRBD1 as D (5 bases). The V and J ends lost 4 bases and 5 bases respectively, with 18 bases between them. The CDR3 consists of 15 residues. Looked up from germline, CDR1 is SGDLS and CDR2 is YYNGEE. The CDR3 sequence: CASSPQDQGRTEAFF. In nucleotides, the CDR3 is TGTGCCAGCAGCCCCCAAGACCAGGGTAGGACTGAAGCTTTCTTT.

CDR3 DNA: TGTGCCAGCAGCTTGGTCAGGCTAGCGGGAGTAGATACGCAGTATTTT. Amino acids: CASSLVRLAGVDTQYF. This sequence joins TRBV5-4 and TRBJ2-3, with 10 bases lining up with TRBD2. Germline values: CDR1 SGHNT, CDR2 YYREEE (reference sequence). The CDR3 is 16 amino acids. V lost 0 bases and J lost 5; bases outside the gene matches: 6. Complete variable domain (other parts from reference TRBV5-4 and TRBJ2-3): ETGVTQSPTHLIKTRGQQVTLRCSSQSGHNTVSWYQQALGQGPQFIFQYYREEENGRGNFPPRFSGLQFPNYSSELNVNALELDDSALYLCASSLVRLAGVDTQYFGPGTRLTVL.

The table lists this clone with a count of one. The J gene is TRBJ1-2, the V gene TRBV4-3; 8 bases map to TRBD1. This CDR3 region has 16 residues. Germline-derived CDR1 and CDR2 are LGHNA and YSLEER. Unmatched junction bases numbered 9, after V lost 0 bases and J lost 6 bases. The CDR3 sequence: CASSQDVGTGIHGYTF. The CDR3 bases are TGCGCCAGCAGCCAAGACGTCGGGACAGGAATACATGGCTACACCTTC.

This clone was counted a single time. CDR3 in DNA: TGTGCCAGCAGTACCGACGACAGTACAGAAGCTTTCTTT. This sequence encodes CASSTDDSTEAFF. This rearrangement joins TRBV2 to TRBJ1-1, with D maybe TRBD1 (5 bases). The CDR3 totals 13 residues. Germline CDR1 is SNHLY and CDR2 is FYNNEI. The ends were cut back, 5 bases at V and 8 bases at J, with 15 bases in the middle.

The rearrangement links TRBV2 to TRBJ1-2; D unclear. CDR1 and CDR2 from the germline V gene are SNHLY and FYNNEI. V lost 3 bases, J lost 4 bases, and 15 bases lay in between. CDR3 length: 15 residues. The CDR3 loop is CASSDYGFLGYGYTF. In DNA, the CDR3 is TGTGCCAGCAGTGACTATGGGTTTCTAGGCTATGGCTACACCTTC.

The V call is TRBV19, the J call TRBJ1-1; D gene ambiguous. Trimming took 2 bases from V and 0 from J, leaving 4 bases between them. Germline V CDR1 and CDR2: LNHDA, SQIVND (reference sequence). The CDR3 sequence is 13 residues long. CDR3 nucleotide sequence: TGTGCCAGTAGTATACGGGTGAACACTGAAGCTTTCTTT. Protein product: CASSIRVNTEAFF.

V and J are TRBV5-6 and TRBJ2-5, with a weak D call TRBD2 (6 bases). Germline assignment: CDR1 SGHDT and CDR2 YYEEEE. This CDR3 has 15 residues. V was clipped by 4 bases and J by 7 bases, with 20 bases between them. Here the CDR3 reads CASSPRGSRIATQYF. In nucleotides, the CDR3 is TGTGCCAGCAGCCCGCGGGGCTCAAGAATCGCGACCCAGTACTTC.

CDR3 sequence: CASSSGTANQPQHF. CDR3 bases: TGCGCCAGCAGCTCTGGGACAGCAAATCAGCCCCAGCATTTT. This chain connects TRBV5-1 to TRBJ1-5; 7 bases are shared with TRBD1. Germline trimming cut 3 bases from V and 4 bases from J; bases unmatched to any gene: 4. The CDR3 is 14 residues long. Per the germline V gene, CDR1 is SGHRS and CDR2 is YFSETQ. Together with reference TRBV5-1 and TRBJ1-5, the CDR3 gives the full variable domain: KAGVTQTPRYLIKTRGQQVTLSCSPISGHRSVSWYQQTPGQGLQFLFEYFSETQRNKGNFPGRFSGRQFSNSRSEMNVSTLELGDSALYLCASSSGTANQPQHFGDGTRLSIL.

The genes are TRBV5-6 and TRBJ1-3; D unresolved. Germline-derived CDR1 and CDR2 are SGHDT and YYEEEE. Trimming removed 0 bases from V and 7 bases from J, with 11 bases in between. CDR3 length: 14 residues. CDR3: CASSLGDRSNTIYF. Here the CDR3 DNA reads TGTGCCAGCAGCTTGGGAGATAGGAGCAACACCATATATTTT.

The chain couples TRBV18 to TRBJ2-7; tentatively, D is TRBD1 (6 bases). The CDR3 has 12 residues. In germline, CDR1 is KGHSH, CDR2 LQKENI. V was clipped by 6 bases and J by 5 bases, with 11 bases between them. The CDR3 protein is CASSTGSDEQYF. CDR3 nucleotide sequence: TGTGCCAGCTCGACAGGTAGTGACGAGCAGTACTTC.

V gene TRBV28 combines with J gene TRBJ2-7; D perhaps matches TRBD2 (6 bases). V was clipped by 2 bases and J by 6 bases, with 8 bases between them. Per germline, CDR1 MDHEN and CDR2 SYDVKM. The CDR3 covers 12 residues. DNA of the CDR3: TGTGCCAGCAGTTTACGGCGGGGCGAGCAGTACTTC. It encodes CASSLRRGEQYF.

This clone was seen a handful of times. This sequence joins TRBV5-1 and TRBJ2-7; tentative D call: TRBD2 (6 bases). The V gene's germline CDR1 is SGHRS and CDR2 YFSETQ. V lost 0 bases, J lost 4 bases, and 11 bases lay in between. This CDR3 is built from 14 residues. CDR3 residues: CASSLDVGLYEQYF. In nucleotides, the CDR3 is TGCGCCAGCAGCTTGGATGTGGGACTGTACGAGCAGTACTTC.

The V gene is TRBV30, the J gene TRBJ1-2; the D gene is possibly TRBD1 (6 bases). The germline V gene has CDR1 GTSNPN and CDR2 SVGIG (reference sequence). CDR3 length: 13 residues. V lost 5 bases to trimming and J lost 5 bases, with 15 bases between them. In DNA form, the CDR3 reads TGTGCCTGGGCGACAGGAGAGCGGTATGGCTACACCTTC. Its protein is CAWATGERYGYTF.

This chain links TRBV19 with TRBJ2-7, with 7 bases lining up with TRBD1. The V gene end was trimmed by 4 bases and the J gene end by 5 bases; junction bases not matched to a gene: 8. The CDR3 loop spans 14 amino acids. Germline assignment: CDR1 LNHDA and CDR2 SQIVND (reference sequence). CDR3 bases: TGTGCCAGTAGTAGGGGACAGCTGGACCACGAGCAGTACTTC. Its protein is CASSRGQLDHEQYF.

CDR3 sequence (DNA): TGTGCCAGCTCACCGAGCTCCTCACTATTGAACACTGAAGCTTTCTTT. Translation gives CASSPSSSLLNTEAFF. This chain uses TRBV18 with TRBJ1-1; D remains unclear. This CDR3 spans 16 amino acids. Germline V gene data show CDR1 as KGHSH and CDR2 as LQKENI. The V end was cut by 3 bases, the J end by 0 bases, with 14 bases between.